The 19 T cell receptor beta chains below all came from one sample that was sequenced in a study of blood T cells in healthy people across ages. Combining a sample-barcoded 5' primer with a J-beta primer mix, a second PCR ran for about 7 to 11 cycles. TCRdb analysed the 5' RACE reads with MiXCR anew, one entry per CDR3 protein. The top ten hold 9.4% of the sample, which has around 700,000 distinct CDR3 sequences, 25% seen once. These data were likewise used in another study, on T cells of mothers and their children.

The material sequenced was blood. The receptors were gathered from a boy aged 10-17 years in good health.

The chain links TRBV10-3 to TRBJ2-4; D perhaps matches TRBD1 (8 bases). V was shortened by 7 bases and J by 5 bases, with 18 bases between the two germline ends. The CDR3 runs to 15 residues. The germline V gene has CDR1 ENHRY and CDR2 SYGVKD. The CDR3 nucleotides are TGTGCCATCAAGGGAGGGGGGACAGGTGAAAACATTCAGTACTTC. It codes for CAIKGGGTGENIQYF.

This clonotype was seen at least ten times. This chain links TRBV7-2 with TRBJ1-3; D ambiguous. The germline CDR1 and CDR2 sequences are SGHTA and FQGNSA. V lost 2 bases and J lost 0, with 8 bases in between. The CDR3 runs to 15 residues. The CDR3, as DNA: TGTGCCAGCAGCTTAAGTGGCAGCTCTGGAAACACCATATATTTT. Protein product: CASSLSGSSGNTIYF. Variable domain in full (rest from reference TRBV7-2 and TRBJ1-3): GAGVSQSPSNKVTEKGKDVELRCDPISGHTALYWYRQSLGQGLEFLIYFQGNSAPDKSGLPSDRFSAERTGGSVSTLTIQRTQQEDSAVYLCASSLSGSSGNTIYFGEGSWLTVV.

The table lists this clonotype with a few counts. This chain joins TRBV7-8 and TRBJ2-1; 7 positions match TRBD2. Looked up from germline, CDR1 is SGHVS and CDR2 is FQNEAQ. CDR3 length equals 15 residues. V lost 5 bases to trimming and J lost 7 bases; unmatched junction nucleotides: 11. The CDR3: CASSLPGLTFNEQFF. CDR3 DNA: TGTGCCAGCAGCCTGCCGGGACTAACCTTTAATGAGCAGTTCTTC.

V usage is TRBV7-3 and J usage is TRBJ2-5; TRBD1 agrees at 12 bases. The length of the CDR3 is 16 residues. The germline CDR1 and CDR2 sequences are SGHTA and FQGTGA. Trimming removed 0 bases from V and 4 bases from J; junction bases left unmatched: 3. The chain's CDR3 is CASSLTPGQGAETQYF. Written as DNA, the CDR3 is TGTGCCAGCAGCTTAACTCCGGGACAGGGGGCAGAGACCCAGTACTTC.

The chain uses TRBV20-1 and TRBJ1-4; 9 bases are shared with TRBD1. With 3 bases clipped from V and 7 bases from J, the junction kept 6 bases outside the gene matches. Per germline, CDR1 DFQATT and CDR2 SNEGSKA (reference sequence). The CDR3 spans 14 residues. Here the CDR3 reads CSARLQGASEKLFF. CDR3 nucleotides: TGCAGTGCTAGGCTACAGGGGGCTAGTGAAAAACTGTTTTTT.

This clonotype has just a few counts. The V gene is TRBV11-2, the J gene TRBJ2-5; D possibly matches TRBD1 or TRBD2 (5 bases each). The CDR3 contains 12 residues. Germline loops: CDR1 SGHAT, CDR2 FQNNGV. V lost 10 bases and J 5 bases, leaving 14 bases between the germline ends. CDR3 amino acids: CATSGLRETQYF. The CDR3 coding sequence is TGTGCCACGTCGGGGCTCAGGGAGACCCAGTACTTC. Full variable domain (rest looked up from reference TRBV11-2 and TRBJ2-5): EAGVAQSPRYKIIEKRQSVAFWCNPISGHATLYWYQQILGQGPKLLIQFQNNGVVDDSQLPKDRFSAERLKGVDSTLKIQPAKLEDSAVYLCATSGLRETQYFGPGTRLLVL.

This clonotype was picked up one time. The chain is built from TRBV3-1 and TRBJ2-7, with TRBD1 matching 11 bases. V lost 0 bases, J lost 3 bases, and 7 bases stayed unmatched. The CDR3 totals 17 residues. Germline loops: CDR1 LGHDT, CDR2 YNNKEL (reference sequence). CDR3: CASSQDGGTGGSYEQYF. CDR3 nucleotide sequence: TGTGCCAGCAGCCAAGATGGGGGGACAGGGGGGAGCTACGAGCAGTACTTC.

This clonotype showed up just a few times. V gene TRBV4-2 combines with J gene TRBJ1-4; 8 bases line up with TRBD1. Germline V gives CDR1 LGHNA, CDR2 YNFKEQ. Trimming cost V 3 bases and J 7 bases; bases outside gene matches: 7. The CDR3 is 15 amino acids. The CDR3 DNA follows: TGTGCCAGCAGCCAGCAACAGGGGGTGGGTGAAAAACTGTTTTTT. Translated, it gives CASSQQQGVGEKLFF.

The genes are TRBV29-1 and TRBJ2-7, with D tentatively TRBD2 (5 bases). Germline loops: CDR1 SQVTM, CDR2 ANQGSEA. The CDR3 sequence is 12 residues long. Trimming removed 6 bases at V and 5 bases at J, with 14 bases between. The CDR3 nucleotides are TGCAGCGTCCACCAAACCGGGGACGAGCAGTACTTC. Its translation: CSVHQTGDEQYF.

V and J are TRBV7-6 and TRBJ1-2; TRBD1 might be the D (5 bases). The V end was cut by 1 base, the J end by 8 bases, with 11 bases between. Per the germline V gene, CDR1 is SGHVS and CDR2 is FNYEAQ. The CDR3 is 13 amino acids. CDR3 coding DNA: TGTGCCAGCAGCTTAGGTGGGGCTTGGGGCTACACCTTC. It translates to CASSLGGAWGYTF. Supplemented by reference TRBV7-6 and TRBJ1-2, the full variable domain reads GAGVSQSPRYKVTKRGQDVALRCDPISGHVSLYWYRQALGQGPEFLTYFNYEAQQDKSGLPNDRFSAERPEGSISTLTIQRTEQRDSAMYRCASSLGGAWGYTFGSGTRLTVV.

The gene calls are TRBV20-1 and TRBJ2-7; D not certain. The J call is in doubt because the DNA end fits TRBJ2-5 better. The germline CDR1 and CDR2 sequences are DFQATT and SNEGSKA (reference sequence). CDR3 length: 13 amino acids. The CDR3 reads CSARWSDQETQYF. DNA for the CDR3: TGCAGTGCTAGATGGTCAGACCAAGAGACCCAGTACTTC.

This chain joins TRBV24-1 and TRBJ2-7, with 10 bases aligning to TRBD1. The length of the CDR3 is 13 residues. Per the germline V gene, CDR1 is KGHDR and CDR2 is SFDVKD. The J segment lost 4 bases and the V segment lost 11 bases, leaving 7 bases of the junction unmatched. Here the CDR3 DNA reads TGTGCCATCGAACGGGACAGGGGTTACGAGCAGTACTTC. This translates into CAIERDRGYEQYF.

This clonotype occurred a few times. The rearrangement uses TRBV19 and TRBJ2-7, with a weak D call TRBD2 (6 bases). CDR1 and CDR2 from the germline V gene are LNHDA and SQIVND (reference sequence). The V end was cut by 5 bases, the J end by 5 bases, with 10 bases between. CDR3 length equals 12 residues. CDR3 protein: CASSAPGDEQYF. CDR3 nucleotide sequence: TGTGCCAGTAGTGCCCCGGGAGACGAGCAGTACTTC.

This clonotype was observed a few times. The rearrangement joins TRBV6-2 or TRBV6-3 to TRBJ1-5; 10 nucleotides line up with TRBD1. Germline V CDR1 and CDR2: MNHEY, SVGEGT. V was pared by 3 bases and J by 7 bases, with 12 bases of the junction left unmatched. This CDR3 has 17 residues. For the CDR3, the DNA is TGTGCCAGCAGTTATTCGATGGGGACAGGGGAAGAACAGCCCCAGCATTTT. This gives the protein CASSYSMGTGEEQPQHF.

The CDR3 sequence: CSARGPDAHRETQYF. CDR3 bases: TGCAGTGCTAGAGGCCCAGACGCACATCGGGAGACCCAGTACTTC. This chain joins TRBV20-1 and TRBJ2-5, with unresolved D. V gave up 1 base and J gave up 5 bases, with 17 bases separating them. The CDR3 extends over 15 amino acids. Germline CDR1 is DFQATT and CDR2 is SNEGSKA (reference sequence).

This chain joins TRBV6-5 and TRBJ2-4; a weak D match, TRBD1 (5 bases). The V gene's germline CDR1 is MNHEY and CDR2 SVGAGI. This CDR3 has 13 amino acids. The ends were cut back, 2 bases at V and 9 bases at J, with 11 bases in the middle. DNA for the CDR3: TGTGCCAGCAGTTACGGGCAGGGAACCATTCAGTACTTC. Amino acids: CASSYGQGTIQYF.

This chain joins TRBV7-6 and TRBJ2-6; the D is unclear. This CDR3 has 15 residues. V dropped 5 bases and J dropped 0 bases, with 8 bases sitting between them. CDR1 and CDR2 from the germline V gene are SGHVS and FNYEAQ. The CDR3 region is CASSQPPSGANVLTF. The CDR3 DNA reads as TGTGCCAGCAGCCAGCCACCCTCTGGGGCCAACGTCCTGACTTTC.

This clonotype was seen a few times. The V call is TRBV4-2, the J call TRBJ2-4, with D possibly matching TRBD1 (6 bases). CDR1 LGHNA and CDR2 YNFKEQ come from the germline V gene. The CDR3 consists of 17 residues. The V gene lost 1 base and the J gene lost 0 bases, with 13 bases spanning the gap. Here the CDR3 reads CASSQGRDNLAKNIQYF. CDR3 coding DNA: TGTGCCAGCAGCCAAGGCAGGGACAACCTAGCCAAAAACATTCAGTACTTC.

V gene TRBV3-1 combines with J gene TRBJ2-3; TRBD2 aligns across 7 bases. The CDR3 spans 15 residues. Germline V gene data show CDR1 as LGHDT and CDR2 as YNNKEL (reference sequence). V gave up 3 bases and J gave up 2 bases; unmatched junction bases: 5. The CDR3 DNA is TGTGCCAGCAGCCACCCTAGCGGTGCCACAGATACGCAGTATTTT. Translation gives CASSHPSGATDTQYF.